Presented here are 4 T cell receptor beta chains from one specimen sequenced in a study of cytomegalovirus exposure and HLA in healthy donors. Method: immunoSEQ multiplex PCR; TCRdb's copy keeps in-frame clones and lacks some. The profile shows under 100,000 clones, 96% of them singletons. Sequencing input: PBMCs. These receptors were obtained from a man younger than 35 in good health and CMV-seronegative.

This clone showed up just once. The V call is TRBV6-8, the J call TRBJ2-3; 7 bases align to TRBD1. The germline V gene has CDR1 MNHGY and CDR2 SAAAGT. The CDR3 length is 18 residues. The V gene end was trimmed by 2 bases and the J gene end by 5 bases; junction bases not matched to a gene: 16. CDR3 loop: CASSYQRFKQGQGDTQYF. The CDR3, as DNA: TGTGCCAGCAGTTACCAAAGATTTAAACAGGGGCAGGGAGATACGCAGTATTTT.

The V and J genes are TRBV29-1 and TRBJ1-3; D is unresolved. The CDR3 is made up of 14 amino acids. V lost 5 bases and J 0 bases, leaving 11 bases between the germline ends. CDR1 and CDR2 from the germline V gene are SQVTM and ANQGSEA. CDR3 nucleotide sequence: TGCAGCGTTTCTTCAAGACTCTCTGGAAACACCATATATTTT. Protein product: CSVSSRLSGNTIYF.

V and J are TRBV19 and TRBJ1-1; D not resolved. CDR1 LNHDA and CDR2 SQIVND come from the germline V gene (reference sequence). Trimming cost V 5 bases and J 2 bases, with 15 bases left between them. The CDR3 contains 15 residues. CDR3 sequence: CASSSLGGGNTEAFF. Here the CDR3 DNA reads TGTGCCAGTAGTTCCCTCGGAGGCGGAAACACTGAAGCTTTCTTT.

This clone appeared a single time. The genes are TRBV27 and TRBJ2-5, with D uncertain. Germline V CDR1 and CDR2: MNHEY, SMNVEV (reference sequence). The CDR3 has 13 residues. Trimming took 5 bases from V and 5 from J, leaving 12 bases between them. Here the CDR3 DNA reads TGTGCCAGCAGTGTATTAAATCAGGAGACCCAGTACTTC. Amino acids: CASSVLNQETQYF.